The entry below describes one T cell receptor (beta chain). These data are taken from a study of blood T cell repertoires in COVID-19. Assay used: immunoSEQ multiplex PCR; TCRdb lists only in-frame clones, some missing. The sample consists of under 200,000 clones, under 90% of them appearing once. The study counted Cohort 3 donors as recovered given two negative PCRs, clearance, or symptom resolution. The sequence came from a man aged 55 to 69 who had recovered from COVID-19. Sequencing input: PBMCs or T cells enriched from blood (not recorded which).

The CDR3 DNA reads as TGTGCCAGCAGCCAAGAGGACATACTTGGAAACACCATATATTTT. Amino acids: CASSQEDILGNTIYF. The chain carries TRBV4-2 and TRBJ1-3, with a weak D call TRBD1 (5 bases). Germline V CDR1 and CDR2: LGHNA, YNFKEQ. CDR3 length: 15 amino acids. Trimming took 0 bases from V and 3 from J, leaving 9 bases between them.